This T cell receptor (beta chain) was sequenced for a study of T cell changes during pregnancy in multiple sclerosis (dated by TCRdb to the late 2010s). The study in broad terms: The study looked at changes in the T cell repertoire across pregnancy in women with multiple sclerosis.

Libraries were made using the immunoSEQ multiplex PCR assay. Sourced from immuneACCESS, this table was stored by TCRdb with only in-frame sequences that have V and J called. A share of the clones is absent; for the studies checked, an unresolved V gene accounts for under half, and the remainder has no known explanation. The sample table records 50,000 to 65,000 clones; around 90% of these occur just once. The ten most abundant clones make up 0.6% to 0.9% of the sample. With regard to this clone: Its recognized antigen is unknown. It has no much larger one-base neighbor in the sample; base qualities were not kept.

Its CDR3 holds 14 amino acids, cysteine through phenylalanine. Just CDR3 DNA is preserved here, 42 bases in frame from base 1. Via the germline V gene, CDR1 is SQVTM and CDR2 ANQGSEA. V is reduced by 3 bases and J by 0 bases, leaving a spacing of 11 bases between them. Sequenced here: CD4+ T cells from peripheral blood mononuclear cells, sampled in the first trimester of pregnancy. The receptor comes from a female donor with multiple sclerosis, enrolled in a pregnancy study. The sequence joins TRBV29-1 to TRBJ1-1; TRBD1 is a possible D gene, resting on 5 matching bases. The CDR3 region: CSVDPWGVNTEAFF. The DNA is as follows: TGCAGCGTTGATCCCTGGGGCGTGAACACTGAAGCTTTCTTT.